This entry features one T cell receptor (beta chain) sequence. Its antigen is unknown. No per-base quality is available; no much larger clone lies one base away. This sample stems from a study of PD-L1 blockade in urothelial cancer (dated by TCRdb to between 2016 and 2019). Describing the broader study: Every patient began therapy in the mid-2010s and was given atezolizumab 1,200 mg intravenously every 3 weeks. Twenty-five of 29 patients were identified as males with urothelial cancer of bladder origin, and a prior smoking history was reported by 18 of 29 patients. An ECOG performance status of 0 or 1 was recorded for the patients, and 0 to 3 prior chemotherapy regimens had been received by the patients. Blood samples were analyzed at 3 weeks after treatment start (second dose) and at 6 weeks after treatment start. A median of 141,255 T cells and 83,000 or so unique TCRs was obtained from blood samples, and a median clonality of approximately 0.08 was observed. Somatic, immune and clinical correlates of response to PD-L1 blockade with atezolizumab in urothelial cancer were the focus of an exploratory multi-omic analysis. TCR sequencing covered pretreatment tumor samples and matched, serially collected peripheral blood taken before and after atezolizumab treatment. Progression-free survival longer than 6 months counted as durable clinical benefit, and TCR features were additionally tested against both progression-free and overall survival. In the same patients, whole exome sequencing and RNA sequencing of pretreatment tumors were performed in addition to TCR sequencing. Some ten patients reached durable clinical benefit, while 20 patients did not. Twenty-nine patients had pretreatment blood TCR-seq, approximately 24 had at least one posttreatment blood collection, and approximately 24 had tumor TCR-seq.

CDR1 and CDR2, per the germline V gene (reference sequence), are DFQATT and SNEGSKA. Trimming costs V 6 bases and J 5 bases, and their ends lie 10 bases apart. Reading from cysteine to phenylalanine, the CDR3 counts 11 amino acids. The read is trimmed to its CDR3 DNA, 33 bases read in frame from base 1. On the study overall, not on this receptor specifically: Improved progression-free and overall survival was associated with having pretreatment peripheral blood TCR clonality below the median. Greater expansion of tumor-associated TCR clones in peripheral blood 3 weeks after the start of treatment was observed in patients with durable benefit (n ≈ 22, p = 0.022). Because of the small sample size (n = 29) and the many exploratory analyses performed, the results are intended to be regarded as hypothesis-generating.

Explained via the paper, the time point label denotes: pretreatment peripheral blood. The cohort included 29 patients with locally advanced or metastatic urothelial carcinoma who were treated at Memorial Sloan Kettering on a trial protocol. Peripheral blood mononuclear cells were collected pretreatment and during treatment, with between 1 and 8 total time points per patient. The Qiagen DNeasy Blood extraction kit was used to purify genomic DNA from total PBMCs and tumor samples. Collected pretreatment and during treatment, PBMCs were isolated and stored as previously described. Each PCR received spiked-in synthetic TCR analog templates so that absolute template abundance could be estimated from read counts. Using the immunoSEQ assay, TCRbeta CDR3 regions were amplified from genomic DNA with bias-controlled V and J gene primers. Sequencing of rearranged TCRbeta segments was performed at approximately 20X coverage. The published analysis was carried out like this. Clustering was used to correct sequencing errors, and CDR3s were annotated against IMGT to assign V, D and J genes. Only productive TCRbeta rearrangements were used in downstream analyses, excluding out-of-frame or stop-codon sequences. To compute clonality, Shannon entropy was normalized by the log of the number of unique productive sequences and then subtracted from one. Clones differing between time points or between blood and tumor were identified by Fisher's exact test with Benjamini-Hochberg correction at adjusted p below 0.01. TCRdb limited this immuneACCESS table to in-frame rearrangements with V and J called. A share of clones is missing; checked studies link under half to unresolved V genes, and the rest is unexplained. V and J calls and clone size are those listed in that table; D and trimming were worked out from the DNA. This sample gives more than 90,000 clones in total; around 87% of them show up just once. The ten largest clones capture 1.5% to 2.5% of the sample.

The V and J segments used are TRBV20-1 and TRBJ2-5; TRBD2 is possibly the D segment (6 matching bases). The TCR comes from a man in his 60s with urothelial cancer. The specimen comprised PBMCs, sampled around atezolizumab (anti-PD-L1) treatment. The CDR3 here reads CSAVREETQYF. In nucleotide form, the sequence is TGCAGTGCAGTCCGGGAGGAGACCCAGTACTTC.